Shown below are 22 T cell receptor beta chains from a single sample sequenced in a study of cytomegalovirus exposure and HLA in healthy donors. Produced via immunoSEQ multiplex PCR; TCRdb's table is partial and in-frame only. The repertoire holds about 120,000 clones, around 87% seen once, with roughly 6.3% in the top ten. Sequencing was performed on PBMCs. The receptors shown here come from a young woman in good health and CMV-seropositive.

J is TRBJ1-1 and V is TRBV27; 8 bases match TRBD1. The CDR3 extends over 16 amino acids. J was trimmed by 1 base and V by 6 bases; bases with no gene match: 10. Germline values: CDR1 MNHEY, CDR2 SMNVEV (reference sequence). CDR3 coding DNA: TGTGCCAGCAGCCCTGGACAGGGCTTCAAGAACACTGAAGCTTTCTTT. This encodes CASSPGQGFKNTEAFF.

This clone was counted between two and nine times. This chain joins TRBV28 and TRBJ2-7, with D perhaps TRBD2 (6 bases). Trimming removed 7 bases at V and 3 bases at J, with 13 bases between. Per the germline V gene, CDR1 is MDHEN and CDR2 is SYDVKM. The CDR3 loop spans 13 amino acids. The CDR3 is CASNRRDFYEQYF. The CDR3 DNA sequence: TGTGCCAGCAACCGGAGGGACTTCTACGAGCAGTACTTC.

V gene TRBV5-4 combines with J gene TRBJ1-2; 8 bases map to TRBD1. Trimming took 6 bases from V and 6 from J; bases not matched to a gene: 7. The CDR3 length is 13 residues. The V gene's germline CDR1 is SGHNT and CDR2 YYREEE (reference sequence). In DNA form, the CDR3 reads TGTGCCAGCACCGTACAGGGGGTGGATGGCTACACCTTC. It translates to CASTVQGVDGYTF.

This rearrangement joins TRBV9 to TRBJ2-7; 12 bases map to TRBD2. Germline CDR1 SGDLS, CDR2 YYNGEE. CDR3 length: 19 residues. Unmatched junction bases numbered 20, after V lost 3 bases and J lost 7 bases. The DNA of the CDR3 is TGTGCCAGCAGCGGTCCGGGACTAGCGGGTGACGGGGAGCTCCGGGAGCAGTACTTC. Protein: CASSGPGLAGDGELREQYF.

The DNA for the CDR3 is TGCGCCAGCAGCCAAGATCTGCAGGGCGGTGGCTACACCTTC. This codes for CASSQDLQGGGYTF. The chain uses TRBV4-1 and TRBJ1-2; tentative D call: TRBD1 (5 bases). This CDR3 has 14 amino acids. Trimming removed 0 bases at V and 7 bases at J, with 12 bases between. Germline assignment: CDR1 MGHRA and CDR2 YSYEKL.

This clone was detected once. The J gene is TRBJ2-5, the V gene TRBV5-1; TRBD2 matches at 9 bases. This CDR3 is 17 amino acids long. J gave up 5 bases and V 0 bases, and 11 bases lay outside the gene matches. Germline CDR1 SGHRS, CDR2 YFSETQ. The CDR3 region is CASSLAYRAGGRETQYF. The CDR3 DNA sequence: TGCGCCAGCAGCTTGGCGTATCGAGCGGGGGGCCGGGAGACCCAGTACTTC. Combining the CDR3 with reference TRBV5-1 and TRBJ2-5 gives the whole variable domain KAGVTQTPRYLIKTRGQQVTLSCSPISGHRSVSWYQQTPGQGLQFLFEYFSETQRNKGNFPGRFSGRQFSNSRSEMNVSTLELGDSALYLCASSLAYRAGGRETQYFGPGTRLLVL.

The CDR3 sequence is CASSWGGTSGYNEQFF. For the CDR3, the DNA is TGTGCCAGCAGCTGGGGAGGGACTAGCGGCTACAATGAGCAGTTCTTC. This chain joins TRBV7-9 and TRBJ2-1; TRBD2 matches at 11 bases. CDR3 length: 16 amino acids. Germline loops: CDR1 SEHNR, CDR2 FQNEAQ (reference sequence). V lost 4 bases, J lost 3 bases, and 5 bases stayed unmatched.

The rearrangement uses TRBV19 and TRBJ2-5; TRBD1 matches 9 bases. The CDR3 is made up of 14 amino acids. Germline CDR1 and CDR2: LNHDA and SQIVND (reference sequence). Trimming at V came to 6 bases and at J to 5 bases, leaving 7 bases not matched to a gene. The DNA of the CDR3 is TGTGCCAGTAGAGACAGGGGGGGGTCGGAGACCCAGTACTTC. It yields the protein CASRDRGGSETQYF. Supplemented by reference TRBV19 and TRBJ2-5, the full variable domain reads DGGITQSPKYLFRKEGQNVTLSCEQNLNHDAMYWYRQDPGQGLRLIYYSQIVNDFQKGDIAEGYSVSREKKESFPLTVTSAQKNPTAFYLCASRDRGGSETQYFGPGTRLLVL.

With regard to this clone: The identical CDR3 is also encoded by other nucleotide sequences in the sample. The rearrangement joins TRBV12-5 to TRBJ1-1, with D possibly matching TRBD1 (6 bases). Trimming pared 1 base from V and 8 bases from J, leaving 8 bases between. This CDR3 comprises 12 residues. Germline CDR1 and CDR2: LGHNT and FRNRAP. The CDR3 bases are TGTGCTAGTGGTTTGGGAACAGGGGAAGCTTTCTTT. It translates to CASGLGTGEAFF.

The chain carries TRBV5-6 and TRBJ1-1, with TRBD1 matching over 9 bases. This CDR3 has 16 amino acids. Germline V gene data show CDR1 as SGHDT and CDR2 as YYEEEE. The ends lost 2 bases at V and 5 bases at J; junction bases unmatched: 10. The CDR3 sequence is CASSFTGGGPGTEAFF. CDR3 sequence (DNA): TGTGCCAGCAGCTTCACAGGGGGCGGTCCCGGTACTGAAGCTTTCTTT.

This sequence joins TRBV18 and TRBJ1-4; D remains unclear. The CDR3 consists of 15 residues. Germline CDR1 reads KGHSH; CDR2 reads LQKENI. The V gene lost 2 bases and the J gene lost 13 bases, with 20 bases spanning the gap. CDR3 nucleotides: TGTGCCAGCTCACCATTGCACGGAGACGTAGGCAGACTGTTTTTT. Translated, it gives CASSPLHGDVGRLFF.

The chain combines TRBV2 with TRBJ2-1, with 11 bases fitting TRBD1. CDR3 length equals 15 residues. After removal of 7 bases from V and 3 bases from J, the junction contained 5 bases not matched to a gene. CDR1 is SNHLY, CDR2 FYNNEI, per germline. CDR3 amino acids: CASTRDRGGYNEQFF. The CDR3 region has the DNA TGTGCCAGCACCAGGGACAGGGGGGGCTACAATGAGCAGTTCTTC.

The chain has TRBV7-8 and TRBJ1-1; D gene uncertain. The CDR3 spans 12 residues. CDR1 and CDR2 (germline): SGHVS, FQNEAQ. V was shortened by 11 bases and J by 7 bases, with 17 bases between the two germline ends. This chain's CDR3 is CAGKRIQGEAFF. In DNA, the CDR3 is TGTGCCGGGAAGCGGATTCAAGGTGAAGCTTTCTTT. The complete variable domain, with remaining parts taken from reference TRBV7-8 and TRBJ1-1, reads GAGVSQSPRYKVAKRGQDVALRCDPISGHVSLFWYQQALGQGPEFLTYFQNEAQLDKSGLPSDRFFAERPEGSVSTLKIQRTQQEDSAVYLCAGKRIQGEAFFGQGTRLTVV.

This chain uses TRBV7-3 with TRBJ1-4; D remains unclear. CDR1 is SGHTA and CDR2 is FQGTGA in the germline V gene. Trimming stripped 2 bases from V and 3 bases from J, with 10 bases between. The CDR3 length is 15 residues. CDR3 sequence reads: CASSLGYSSNEKLFF. The DNA for the CDR3 is TGTGCCAGCAGCTTAGGGTACAGCTCTAATGAAAAACTGTTTTTT.

Here the CDR3 reads CASSIQGGNSPLHF. CDR3 in DNA: TGTGCCAGTAGCATACAGGGTGGCAATTCACCCCTCCACTTT. The V call is TRBV19, the J call TRBJ1-6, with D tentatively TRBD1 (6 bases). V was trimmed by 6 bases and J by 7 bases, leaving 13 bases between them. The CDR3 is 14 amino acids. Germline V gives CDR1 LNHDA, CDR2 SQIVND (reference sequence).

V gene TRBV9 combines with J gene TRBJ2-2; 8 bases line up with TRBD2. V shed 3 bases and J 2 bases; nucleotides not matched to a gene: 6. CDR3 size: 16 residues. CDR1 is SGDLS, CDR2 YYNGEE, per germline. The CDR3 DNA reads as TGTGCCAGCAGCGCTGAACTAGCGGTTAACACCGGGGAGCTGTTTTTT. It codes for CASSAELAVNTGELFF.

The chain uses TRBV30 and TRBJ2-1, with D possibly being TRBD2 (6 bases). Trimming shortened V by 2 bases and J by 5 bases, and 16 bases separated the two germline ends. The germline V gene has CDR1 GTSNPN and CDR2 SVGIG (reference sequence). The CDR3 spans 15 residues. CDR3 in amino acids: CAWSSMGLSNNEQFF. CDR3 DNA sequence: TGTGCCTGGAGTAGTATGGGACTTTCGAACAATGAGCAGTTCTTC.

The V and J genes are TRBV15 and TRBJ2-7; maybe TRBD1 (6 bases). Trimming pared 1 base from V and 2 bases from J, leaving 12 bases between. Looked up from germline, CDR1 is LNHNV and CDR2 is YYDKDF (reference sequence). This CDR3 region has 15 residues. CDR3 nucleotide sequence: TGTGCCACCAGCAGAGCGTTTGGACAGCCCTACGAGCAGTACTTC. Residues: CATSRAFGQPYEQYF.

The chain couples TRBV6-1 to TRBJ2-7; 7 nucleotides agree with TRBD1. Losses at the gene ends were 4 bases for V and 0 bases for J; bases not matched to a gene: 6. This CDR3 is built from 15 residues. The germline V gene encodes CDR1 MNHNS and CDR2 SASEGT. CDR3 in amino acids: CASSVGQTFSYEQYF. As DNA, the CDR3 is TGTGCCAGCAGTGTGGGACAGACCTTCTCCTACGAGCAGTACTTC.

The V gene is TRBV5-6, the J gene TRBJ1-2; no clear D gene. This CDR3 spans 16 amino acids. Trimming removed 3 bases at V and 6 bases at J, with 21 bases between. Germline V gene sequence: CDR1 SGHDT, CDR2 YYEEEE. The CDR3 coding sequence is TGTGCCAGCAGCTCGAGCCCACAGATGATCGGGAATGGCTACACCTTC. This sequence encodes CASSSSPQMIGNGYTF.

This clone has just one count. V is TRBV5-1 and J is TRBJ1-4; 7 bases fit TRBD1. J gave up 3 bases and V 4 bases, and 6 bases lay outside the gene matches. The V gene's germline CDR1 is SGHRS and CDR2 YFSETQ. The CDR3 runs 15 residues. The CDR3 DNA is TGCGCCAGCAGCCCTGGGGACAGAGCTAATGAAAAACTGTTTTTT. Protein product: CASSPGDRANEKLFF.

The chain combines TRBV2 with TRBJ1-3; weak D call: TRBD1 (6 bases). The CDR3 has 15 amino acids. Germline values: CDR1 SNHLY, CDR2 FYNNEI. V was cut by 5 bases and J by 1 base, with 12 bases left in between. The CDR3 DNA reads as TGTGCCAGCAGTACCATAAGGGGGTCTGGAAACACCATATATTTT. The encoded protein is CASSTIRGSGNTIYF.